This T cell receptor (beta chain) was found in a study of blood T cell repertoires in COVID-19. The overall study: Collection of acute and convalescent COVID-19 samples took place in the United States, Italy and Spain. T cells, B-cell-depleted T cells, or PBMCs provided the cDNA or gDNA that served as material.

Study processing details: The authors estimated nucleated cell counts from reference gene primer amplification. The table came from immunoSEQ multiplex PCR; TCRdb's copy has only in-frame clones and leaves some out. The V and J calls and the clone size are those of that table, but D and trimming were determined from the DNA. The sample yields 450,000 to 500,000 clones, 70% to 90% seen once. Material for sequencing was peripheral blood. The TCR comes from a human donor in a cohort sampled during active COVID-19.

The CDR3, as DNA: TGCGCCAGCAGCTTAACGGAGAGAGGGAGAAATTCACCCCTCCACTTT. Translating it yields CASSLTERGRNSPLHF. The rearrangement links TRBV5-1 to TRBJ1-6; D remains ambiguous. This CDR3 region has 16 residues. The V and J ends lost 2 bases and 7 bases respectively, with 16 bases between them. The V gene's germline CDR1 is SGHRS and CDR2 YFSETQ. Full variable domain (outside the CDR3, taken from reference TRBV5-1 and TRBJ1-6): KAGVTQTPRYLIKTRGQQVTLSCSPISGHRSVSWYQQTPGQGLQFLFEYFSETQRNKGNFPGRFSGRQFSNSRSEMNVSTLELGDSALYLCASSLTERGRNSPLHFGNGTRLTVT.